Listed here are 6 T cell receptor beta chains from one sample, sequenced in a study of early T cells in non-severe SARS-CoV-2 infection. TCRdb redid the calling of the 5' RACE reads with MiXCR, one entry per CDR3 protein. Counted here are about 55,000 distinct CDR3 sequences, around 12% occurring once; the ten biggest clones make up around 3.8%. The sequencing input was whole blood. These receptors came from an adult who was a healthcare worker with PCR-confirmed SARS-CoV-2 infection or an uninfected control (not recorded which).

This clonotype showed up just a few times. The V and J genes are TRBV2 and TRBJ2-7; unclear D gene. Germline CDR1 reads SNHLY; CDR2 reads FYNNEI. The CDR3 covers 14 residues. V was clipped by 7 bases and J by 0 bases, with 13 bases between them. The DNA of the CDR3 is TGTGCCAGCAATGGCGGCGCTCGCTCCTACGAGCAGTACTTC. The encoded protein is CASNGGARSYEQYF.

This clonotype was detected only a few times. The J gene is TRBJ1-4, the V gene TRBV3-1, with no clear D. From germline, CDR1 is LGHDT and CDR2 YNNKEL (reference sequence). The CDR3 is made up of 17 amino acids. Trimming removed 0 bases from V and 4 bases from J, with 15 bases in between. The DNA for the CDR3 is TGTGCCAGCAGCCAAGATGAGGCAGCCTTAATTAATGAAAAACTGTTTTTT. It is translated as CASSQDEAALINEKLFF.

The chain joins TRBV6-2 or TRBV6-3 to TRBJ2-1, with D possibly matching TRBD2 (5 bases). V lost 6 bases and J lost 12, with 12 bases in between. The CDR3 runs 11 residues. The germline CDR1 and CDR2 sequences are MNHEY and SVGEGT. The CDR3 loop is CASRQLVRQFF. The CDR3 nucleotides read TGTGCCAGCAGGCAACTAGTACGGCAGTTCTTC.

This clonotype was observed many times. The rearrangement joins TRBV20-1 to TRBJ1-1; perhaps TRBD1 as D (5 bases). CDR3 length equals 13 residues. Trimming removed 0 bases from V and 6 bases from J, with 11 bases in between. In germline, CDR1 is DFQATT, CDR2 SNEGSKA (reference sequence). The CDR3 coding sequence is TGCAGTGCTAGAGATGGGGACGTGTCTGAAGCTTTCTTT. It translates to CSARDGDVSEAFF.

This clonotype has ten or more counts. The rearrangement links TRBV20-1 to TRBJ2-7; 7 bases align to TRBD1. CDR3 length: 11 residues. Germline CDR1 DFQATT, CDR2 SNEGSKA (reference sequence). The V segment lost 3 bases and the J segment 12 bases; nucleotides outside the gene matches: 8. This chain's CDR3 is CSASGGQTMYF. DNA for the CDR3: TGCAGTGCTAGTGGGGGACAGACGATGTACTTC.

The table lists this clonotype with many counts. The CDR3 here is CSVGLRDNPNYGYTF. The CDR3 coding sequence is TGCAGCGTTGGCTTGAGGGACAACCCTAACTATGGCTACACCTTC. V and J are TRBV29-1 and TRBJ1-2; weak D call: TRBD1 (6 bases). The CDR3 contains 15 residues. V gave up 4 bases and J gave up 0 bases, with 15 bases separating them. Germline V gene data show CDR1 as SQVTM and CDR2 as ANQGSEA. Full variable domain (rest looked up from reference TRBV29-1 and TRBJ1-2): SAVISQKPSRDICQRGTSLTIQCQVDSQVTMMFWYRQQPGQSLTLIATANQGSEATYESGFVIDKFPISRPNLTFSTLTVSNMSPEDSSIYLCSVGLRDNPNYGYTFGSGTRLTVV.